These T cell receptor beta chains were read from a single sample in a study of blood T cell repertoires in COVID-19. TCRdb's table, derived via immunoSEQ multiplex PCR, lists solely in-frame clones and lacks some. The data hold fewer than 300,000 clones, with 85% to 90% observed a single time. Sequenced input: PBMCs or T cells enriched from blood (not recorded which). These receptors all come from a man younger than 35 who had recovered from COVID-19. Both conserved end residues are part of each CDR3. D genes are given only for firm matches. Not all rows give a size; the values are once, few, many and, for expanded clones, a class.

.	.	TRBV12-3/TRBV12-4	TRBJ1-1	TGTGCCAGCAGTTCCCTAGGGAACACTGAAGCTTTCTTT	CASSSLGNTEAFF
.	TRBD1	TRBV6-5	TRBJ2-7	TGTGCCAGCGGGACAGGGGGATTCGGCGAGCAGTACTTC	CASGTGGFGEQYF
.	TRBD1	TRBV5-6	TRBJ2-7	TGTGCCAGCAGCTTTATACAGGGGTGGGAGCAGTACTTC	CASSFIQGWEQYF
once	.	TRBV19	TRBJ2-7	TGTGCCAGCAACACCGGCTTGGGTGGAGACGAGCAGTACTTC	CASNTGLGGDEQYF
few	.	TRBV19	TRBJ1-2	TGTGCCAGCCTGTCCCTACCCTATGGCTACACCTTC	CASLSLPYGYTF
.	TRBD1	TRBV3-1/TRBV3-2	TRBJ1-6	TGTGCCAGCAGCCATCCTTTTGTGACAGGGGGTTCACCCCTCCACTTT	CASSHPFVTGGSPLHF
.	.	TRBV7-6	TRBJ1-3	TGTGCCAGCAGCATATCGACAGTCTCTGGAAACACCATATATTTT	CASSISTVSGNTIYF
.	TRBD1	TRBV6-4	TRBJ1-2	TGTGCCAGCAGTGAACAGGGGACAGTAAACTATGGCTACACCTTC	CASSEQGTVNYGYTF
.	.	TRBV27	TRBJ1-5	TGTGCCAGCAGGTCCGCGGGGGGGGATAATCAGCCCCAGCATTTT	CASRSAGGDNQPQHF
.	TRBD1	TRBV2	TRBJ2-1	TGTGCCAGCATTATGGGACAGGGAGTGTCTTACAATGAGCAGTTCTTC	CASIMGQGVSYNEQFF
.	.	TRBV6-5	TRBJ1-1	TGTGCCAGCAGTTACTCGGCAGGGGTGAACACTGAAGCTTTCTTT	CASSYSAGVNTEAFF
.	.	TRBV5-1	TRBJ2-1	TGCGCCAGCAGCTTAGCTAGCGTGAGCTCCTACAATGAGCAGTTCTTC	CASSLASVSSYNEQFF
few	TRBD1	TRBV27	TRBJ2-5	TGTGCCAGCAGTTTATCTTCACACCAGACAGGGGGGTACCAAGAGACCCAGTACTTC	CASSLSSHQTGGYQETQYF
.	TRBD1	TRBV29-1	TRBJ1-4	TGCAGCGTAGAGGAGACAGGGGTTAATGAAAAACTGTTTTTT	CSVEETGVNEKLFF
once	.	TRBV15	TRBJ2-1	TGTGCCACCAGCAGAGATCTCGGCAGGGTACGACATGAGCAGTTCTTC	CATSRDLGRVRHEQFF
.	TRBD1	TRBV6-1	TRBJ1-2	TGTGCCAGCAGTGAAGGGACAGGCATATATGGCTACACCTTC	CASSEGTGIYGYTF
.	.	TRBV11-2	TRBJ1-3	TGTGCCAGCAGCCTCCAGGCGGGAAACACCATATATTTT	CASSLQAGNTIYF
.	TRBD1	TRBV4-1	TRBJ2-3	TGCGCCAGCAGCCAAGCCACAGGGGGCTCAGATACGCAGTATTTT	CASSQATGGSDTQYF
few	.	TRBV12-3/TRBV12-4	TRBJ2-1	TGTGCCAGCACGACTTCCTACAATGAGCAGTTCTTC	CASTTSYNEQFF
.	TRBD2	TRBV9	TRBJ2-1	TGTGCCAGCAGCGTAGCTAGCGGTCCTTACAATGAGCAGTTCTTC	CASSVASGPYNEQFF
.	.	TRBV21-1	TRBJ2-5	TGTGCCAGCAGCACCCCCCAGAGAACAGGGGTCGAGACCCAGTACTTC	CASSTPQRTGVETQYF
.	TRBD2	TRBV11-3	TRBJ2-1	TGTGCCAGCAGCCAAAGCGGGAGGGGGAATCTGTTCTTC	CASSQSGRGNLFF
.	TRBD1	TRBV7-9	TRBJ2-3	TGTGCCAGCGGGGGACAGATCACAGATACGCAGTATTTT	CASGGQITDTQYF
.	TRBD2	TRBV7-2	TRBJ2-2	TGTGCCAGCAGCTGGGGGGGACCTAGCACCGGGGAGCTGTTTTTT	CASSWGGPSTGELFF
.	TRBD2	TRBV3-1/TRBV3-2	TRBJ2-7	TGTGCCAGCAGCCCGGGACTAGCGGACTACGAGCAGTACTTC	CASSPGLADYEQYF
.	.	TRBV5-4	TRBJ1-2	TGTGCCAGCAGACTCGGCGGCAGCTACTATGGCTACACCTTC	CASRLGGSYYGYTF
.	.	TRBV12-3/TRBV12-4	TRBJ1-1	TGTGCCAGCAGTCGAGGGACTGAAGCTTTCTTT	CASSRGTEAFF
.	.	TRBV5-1	TRBJ2-6	TGCGCCAGCAGCTTGGGACTAACTGGGGCCAACGTCCTGACTTTC	CASSLGLTGANVLTF
once	TRBD1	TRBV11-2	TRBJ2-2	TGTGCCAGCAGCCGACAGGGGGCGGGCACCGGGGAGCTGTTTTTT	CASSRQGAGTGELFF